The 27 T cell receptor beta chains presented below share a single source sample, sequenced in a study of blood T cell repertoires in COVID-19. Sequencing was performed with immunoSEQ multiplex PCR; in TCRdb, only in-frame clones are kept and a portion is missing. The table includes 150,000 to 200,000 clones, approximately 90% detected once. The sample consisted of PBMCs or T cells enriched from blood (not recorded which). The source of these receptors is a woman in her forties or fifties who had recovered from COVID-19.

V usage is TRBV30 and J usage is TRBJ1-2, with D possibly being TRBD1 (5 bases). Trimming pared 2 bases from V and 4 bases from J, leaving 14 bases between. The CDR3 consists of 14 residues. Germline-derived CDR1 and CDR2 are GTSNPN and SVGIG (reference sequence). CDR3 residues: CAWSSRTTSYGYTF. Here the CDR3 DNA reads TGTGCCTGGAGTAGTAGGACAACTTCCTATGGCTACACCTTC.

J is TRBJ2-2 and V is TRBV12-5, with D possibly being TRBD1 (6 bases). The ends were cut back, 0 bases at V and 4 bases at J, with 15 bases in the middle. This CDR3 region has 17 residues. CDR1 is LGHNT and CDR2 is FRNRAP in the germline V gene. The CDR3 DNA follows: TGTGCTAGTGGTTTGGTACCCAGGGGTCTGGTCACCGGGGAGCTGTTTTTT. This sequence encodes CASGLVPRGLVTGELFF.

The chain couples TRBV30 to TRBJ2-4, with TRBD2 identical over 15 bases. This CDR3 has 14 amino acids. Germline CDR1 is GTSNPN and CDR2 is SVGIG (reference sequence). V lost 5 bases to trimming and J lost 6 bases; unmatched junction nucleotides: 2. Here the CDR3 reads CAWGLAGGSNIQYF. The CDR3 coding sequence is TGTGCCTGGGGACTAGCGGGGGGGTCAAACATTCAGTACTTC.

The rearrangement joins TRBV5-1 to TRBJ2-3, with D tentatively TRBD2 (5 bases). This CDR3 has 13 residues. Trimming stripped 4 bases from V and 4 bases from J, with 10 bases between. The germline V gene has CDR1 SGHRS and CDR2 YFSETQ. DNA of the CDR3: TGCGCCAGCAGCCCGGGAACCGCAGATACGCAGTATTTT. Translating gives CASSPGTADTQYF.

The chain is built from TRBV12-3 or TRBV12-4 and TRBJ2-3; the D gene is possibly TRBD2 (6 bases). V lost 5 bases, J lost 0 bases, and 6 bases lay in between. The CDR3 loop spans 13 amino acids. CDR3 protein: CASSRGSTDTQYF. The CDR3 DNA is TGTGCCAGCAGTCGGGGGAGCACAGATACGCAGTATTTT.

This clone occurred once. This chain connects TRBV27 to TRBJ2-3; D gene uncertain. The CDR3 has 12 amino acids. V lost 3 bases and J 7 bases, leaving 8 bases between the germline ends. CDR1 and CDR2 (germline): MNHEY, SMNVEV (reference sequence). CDR3: CASSFLGYTQYF. CDR3 sequence (DNA): TGTGCCAGCAGTTTTCTCGGTTATACGCAGTATTTT.

The rearrangement joins TRBV7-8 to TRBJ2-5; D call uncertain. This CDR3 spans 13 amino acids. V dropped 2 bases and J dropped 2 bases, with 6 bases sitting between them. Germline V CDR1 and CDR2: SGHVS, FQNEAQ. The DNA of the CDR3 is TGTGCCAGCAGCTTAAAACTGCAAGAGACCCAGTACTTC. Translated: CASSLKLQETQYF.

This clone was counted once. The chain employs TRBV9 and TRBJ1-1; 9 bases match TRBD1. Trimming at V came to 5 bases and at J to 2 bases, leaving 4 bases not matched to a gene. This CDR3 region has 14 residues. Germline values: CDR1 SGDLS, CDR2 YYNGEE. CDR3 bases: TGTGCCAGCAGACCACAGGGGGCTAACACTGAAGCTTTCTTT. It encodes CASRPQGANTEAFF.

The chain links TRBV19 to TRBJ2-7; TRBD1 is a possible D gene (7 bases). This CDR3 contains 14 residues. V was cut by 5 bases and J by 5 bases, with 16 bases left in between. The germline V gene has CDR1 LNHDA and CDR2 SQIVND (reference sequence). DNA for the CDR3: TGTGCCAGTAGTCCAGCAGGGGGGCTACACGAGCAGTACTTC. Protein sequence: CASSPAGGLHEQYF.

This chain connects TRBV19 to TRBJ1-2; the match to TRBD1 covers 7 bases. J was trimmed by 5 bases and V by 6 bases; bases with no gene match: 12. This CDR3 contains 15 residues. Germline CDR1 is LNHDA and CDR2 is SQIVND (reference sequence). The CDR3 DNA reads as TGTGCCAGTAGCAATCCCGGCCAGGGGGTTTATGGCTACACCTTC. The encoded protein is CASSNPGQGVYGYTF.

This chain connects TRBV2 to TRBJ2-4; 7 nucleotides agree with TRBD1. Germline V gene sequence: CDR1 SNHLY, CDR2 FYNNEI. The CDR3 spans 15 residues. Losses at the gene ends were 6 bases for V and 8 bases for J; bases not matched to a gene: 13. CDR3: CASSSTDRETDIQYF. The CDR3 DNA is TGTGCCAGCAGCTCCACCGACAGGGAAACGGACATTCAGTACTTC.

This chain's CDR3 is CASSLAATGGTEAFF. CDR3 DNA sequence: TGTGCCAGCAGCTTAGCCGCGACAGGGGGAACTGAAGCTTTCTTT. The chain combines TRBV7-2 with TRBJ1-1; 9 nucleotides line up with TRBD1. Germline V lookup: CDR1 SGHTA, CDR2 FQGNSA. The V gene end was trimmed by 0 bases and the J gene end by 5 bases; junction bases not matched to a gene: 4. The CDR3 loop spans 15 amino acids.

The chain uses TRBV3-1 (or the pseudogene TRBV3-2) and TRBJ2-3, with 9 bases identical to TRBD2. The trim removed 7 bases at V and 0 bases at J, leaving 5 bases unmatched. The CDR3 covers 15 residues. Germline CDR1 LGHDT, CDR2 YNNKEL (reference sequence). The CDR3 reads CASTPTSGSTDTQYF. The CDR3 DNA reads TGTGCCAGCACCCCGACTAGCGGAAGCACAGATACGCAGTATTTT.

This chain uses TRBV27 with TRBJ2-1; a weak D match, TRBD2 (5 bases). Germline V gives CDR1 MNHEY, CDR2 SMNVEV (reference sequence). The V and J ends lost 5 bases and 5 bases respectively, with 10 bases between them. The CDR3 has 13 residues. The CDR3 sequence is CASSPRENNEQFF. Here the CDR3 DNA reads TGTGCCAGCAGTCCTCGGGAAAACAATGAGCAGTTCTTC.

The CDR3 protein is CASSLGTGASTDTQYF. The CDR3 coding sequence is TGCGCCAGCAGCTTGGGGACAGGGGCTAGCACAGATACGCAGTATTTT. The V call is TRBV5-1, the J call TRBJ2-3; 9 bases map to TRBD1. Trimming took 0 bases from V and 0 from J; bases not matched to a gene: 2. The CDR3 contains 16 residues. Per the germline V gene, CDR1 is SGHRS and CDR2 is YFSETQ.

The rearrangement uses TRBV29-1 and TRBJ2-1, with a weak D call TRBD2 (5 bases). This CDR3 region has 15 residues. V shed 5 bases and J shed 9 bases, with 23 bases lying between them. Germline loops: CDR1 SQVTM, CDR2 ANQGSEA. The CDR3 protein is CSVYESQVGAGEQFF. The DNA of the CDR3 is TGCAGCGTTTATGAGAGTCAGGTGGGAGCCGGTGAGCAGTTCTTC.

This chain connects TRBV18 to TRBJ1-2, with TRBD1 matching over 12 bases. Germline CDR1 is KGHSH and CDR2 is LQKENI. The CDR3 is 17 amino acids. Unmatched junction bases numbered 13, after V lost 3 bases and J lost 8 bases. This CDR3 reads CASSPLGTGGDSQGYTF. CDR3 sequence (DNA): TGTGCCAGCTCACCTCTCGGGACAGGGGGCGACTCCCAGGGCTACACCTTC.

This clone was picked up a small number of times. This chain joins TRBV4-3 and TRBJ1-3; TRBD1 agrees at 10 bases. Germline CDR1 LGHNA, CDR2 YSLEER. The junction had 4 bases not matched to a gene; V was cut back by 6 bases and J by 2 bases. The CDR3 totals 15 residues. CDR3: CASSPGTGAGNTIYF. The CDR3 nucleotides read TGCGCCAGCAGTCCCGGGACAGGGGCTGGAAACACCATATATTTT.

This clone appeared a single time. The J gene is TRBJ1-2, the V gene TRBV15; D is unresolved. This CDR3 is built from 13 residues. Germline V gives CDR1 LNHNV, CDR2 YYDKDF (reference sequence). Trimming left V 3 bases short and J 1 base short, with 6 bases between. The CDR3 region is CATSSPGNYGYTF. The CDR3 bases are TGTGCCACCAGCAGCCCGGGTAACTATGGCTACACCTTC.

This clone came up once. This chain uses TRBV24-1 with TRBJ2-1, with 11 bases identical to TRBD1. The CDR3 consists of 14 residues. With V trimmed by 3 bases and J by 9 bases, 3 bases remained unmatched. CDR1 is KGHDR, CDR2 SFDVKD, per germline. The DNA of the CDR3 is TGTGCCACCAGTGATGGGGACAGGGGGACTGAGCAGTTCTTC. The encoded protein is CATSDGDRGTEQFF.

The chain recombines TRBV19 with TRBJ2-7; possible D gene TRBD1, 6 bases. The V end was cut by 5 bases, the J end by 5 bases, with 7 bases between. This CDR3 is built from 11 residues. CDR1 is LNHDA, CDR2 SQIVND, per germline (reference sequence). The CDR3 sequence: CASSRQDEQYF. Written as DNA, the CDR3 is TGTGCCAGTAGTCGACAGGACGAGCAGTACTTC.

The chain combines TRBV12-3 or TRBV12-4 with TRBJ1-6; D is undetermined. The CDR3 loop spans 12 amino acids. V shed 4 bases and J shed 7 bases, with 5 bases lying between them. The CDR3 sequence is CASSSGNSPLHF. CDR3 nucleotides: TGTGCCAGCAGTTCGGGGAATTCACCCCTCCACTTT.

This chain links TRBV6-5 with TRBJ1-4; TRBD1 matches 7 bases. Germline V gives CDR1 MNHEY, CDR2 SVGAGI. V gave up 4 bases and J gave up 4 bases; unmatched junction bases: 9. There are 16 residues in the CDR3. The CDR3 loop reads CASSLYSGQYNEKLFF. The CDR3 DNA is TGTGCCAGCAGTTTATATTCGGGACAGTATAATGAAAAACTGTTTTTT.

V is TRBV11-2 and J is TRBJ1-1; possibly TRBD1 for D (5 bases). V lost 3 bases to trimming and J lost 2 bases, with 19 bases between them. The CDR3 totals 17 residues. Germline loops: CDR1 SGHAT, CDR2 FQNNGV. The CDR3 spells CASSLAGPSIVNTEAFF. DNA of the CDR3: TGTGCCAGCAGCTTGGCGGGACCTTCTATTGTAAACACTGAAGCTTTCTTT.

This rearrangement joins TRBV19 to TRBJ2-5; 9 nucleotides match TRBD1. Per the germline V gene, CDR1 is LNHDA and CDR2 is SQIVND (reference sequence). This CDR3 comprises 16 residues. The junction had 7 bases not matched to a gene; V was cut back by 1 base and J by 4 bases. CDR3 residues: CASSIVTGGEVETQYF. CDR3 nucleotides: TGTGCCAGTAGTATAGTAACAGGGGGCGAGGTAGAGACCCAGTACTTC. Together with reference TRBV19 and TRBJ2-5, the CDR3 gives the full variable domain: DGGITQSPKYLFRKEGQNVTLSCEQNLNHDAMYWYRQDPGQGLRLIYYSQIVNDFQKGDIAEGYSVSREKKESFPLTVTSAQKNPTAFYLCASSIVTGGEVETQYFGPGTRLLVL.

The J gene is TRBJ1-6, the V gene TRBV19; TRBD1 might be the D (5 bases). This CDR3 spans 15 amino acids. The germline CDR1 and CDR2 sequences are LNHDA and SQIVND (reference sequence). Trimming cost V 7 bases and J 0 bases, with 10 bases left between them. This CDR3 is CASTYQGSYNSPLHF. CDR3 bases: TGTGCCAGTACCTACCAGGGCTCCTATAATTCACCCCTCCACTTT.

The chain employs TRBV30 and TRBJ1-3, with TRBD1 identical over 8 bases. With 2 bases clipped from V and 3 bases from J, the junction kept 3 bases outside the gene matches. The germline V gene encodes CDR1 GTSNPN and CDR2 SVGIG (reference sequence). CDR3 size: 14 residues. CDR3 DNA: TGTGCCTGGAGTACAGGGGGTGGTGGAAACACCATATATTTT. This codes for CAWSTGGGGNTIYF. Filled out from reference TRBV30 and TRBJ1-3, the complete variable domain reads SQTIHQWPATLVQPVGSPLSLECTVEGTSNPNLYWYRQAAGRGLQLLFYSVGIGQISSEVPQNLSASRPQDRQFILSSKKLLLSDSGFYLCAWSTGGGGNTIYFGEGSWLTVV.